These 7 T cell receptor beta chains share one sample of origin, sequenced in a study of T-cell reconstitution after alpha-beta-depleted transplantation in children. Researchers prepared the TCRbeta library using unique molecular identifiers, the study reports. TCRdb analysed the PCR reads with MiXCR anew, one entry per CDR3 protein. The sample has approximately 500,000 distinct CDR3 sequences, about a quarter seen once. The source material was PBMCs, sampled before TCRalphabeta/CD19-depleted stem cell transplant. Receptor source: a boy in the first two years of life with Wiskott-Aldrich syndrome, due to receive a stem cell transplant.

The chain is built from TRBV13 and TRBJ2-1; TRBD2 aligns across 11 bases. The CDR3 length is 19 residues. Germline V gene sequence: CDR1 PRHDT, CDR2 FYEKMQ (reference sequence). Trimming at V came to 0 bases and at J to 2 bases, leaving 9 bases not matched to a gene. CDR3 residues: CASSLGPGLAGPPYNEQFF. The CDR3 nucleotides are TGTGCCAGCAGCTTAGGACCTGGACTAGCGGGCCCACCCTACAATGAGCAGTTCTTC.

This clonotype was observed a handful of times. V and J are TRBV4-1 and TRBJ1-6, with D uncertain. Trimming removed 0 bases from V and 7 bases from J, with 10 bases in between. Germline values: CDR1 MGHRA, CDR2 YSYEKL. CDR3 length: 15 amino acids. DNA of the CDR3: TGCGCCAGCAGCCAAGAGCCCGGACCGAATTCACCCCTCCACTTT. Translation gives CASSQEPGPNSPLHF.

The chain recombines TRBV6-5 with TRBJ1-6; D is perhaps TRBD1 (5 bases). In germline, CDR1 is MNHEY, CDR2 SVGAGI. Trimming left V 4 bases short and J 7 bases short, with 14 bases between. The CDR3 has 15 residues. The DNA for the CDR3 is TGTGCCAGCAGTTCCGTAGGGACGGGGAATTCACCCCTCCACTTT. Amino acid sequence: CASSSVGTGNSPLHF.

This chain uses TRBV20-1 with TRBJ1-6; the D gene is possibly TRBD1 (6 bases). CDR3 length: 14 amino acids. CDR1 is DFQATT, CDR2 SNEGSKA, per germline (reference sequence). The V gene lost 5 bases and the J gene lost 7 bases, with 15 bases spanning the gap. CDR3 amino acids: CSAETGNGNSPLHF. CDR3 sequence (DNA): TGCAGTGCTGAAACAGGGAACGGGAATTCACCCCTCCACTTT.

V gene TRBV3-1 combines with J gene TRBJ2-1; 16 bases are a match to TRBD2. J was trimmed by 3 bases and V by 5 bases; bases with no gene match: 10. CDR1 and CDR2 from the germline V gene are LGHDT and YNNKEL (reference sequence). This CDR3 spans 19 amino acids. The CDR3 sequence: CASSVDRGLAGGYYNEQFF. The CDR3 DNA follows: TGTGCCAGCAGCGTAGATAGGGGACTAGCGGGAGGGTACTACAATGAGCAGTTCTTC.

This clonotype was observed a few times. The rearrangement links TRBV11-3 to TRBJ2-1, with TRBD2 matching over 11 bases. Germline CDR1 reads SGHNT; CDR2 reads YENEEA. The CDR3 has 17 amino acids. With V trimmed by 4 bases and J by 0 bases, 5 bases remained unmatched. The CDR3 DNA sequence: TGTGCCAGCAGCTACGGACTAGCGGGCGTCTCCTACAATGAGCAGTTCTTC. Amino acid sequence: CASSYGLAGVSYNEQFF.

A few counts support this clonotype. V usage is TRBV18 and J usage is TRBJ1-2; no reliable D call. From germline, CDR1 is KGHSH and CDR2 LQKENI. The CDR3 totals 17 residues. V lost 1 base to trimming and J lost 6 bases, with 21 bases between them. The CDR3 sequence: CASSPRLELWTADGYTF. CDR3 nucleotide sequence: TGTGCCAGCTCACCACGTTTGGAACTATGGACGGCGGATGGCTACACCTTC.